The 9 T cell receptor beta chains reported below all come from one sample, sequenced in a study of breast tumors, draining lymph nodes, adjacent tissues. TCRdb passed the multiplex PCR reads through MiXCR, listing each CDR3 protein once. The data contain 20,000 to 25,000 distinct CDR3 sequences, under 75% of them singletons. The sample consisted of tumor-adjacent breast tissue. The source of these receptors is a female donor with breast cancer. Some clones in this sample may be carry-over from other donors' samples.

This clonotype is medium-sized (0.01 to 0.1%) within its sample. This chain links TRBV14 with TRBJ2-7; D gene ambiguous. CDR3 length: 13 amino acids. The germline V and J ends were trimmed by 4 bases and 6 bases, with 13 bases remaining between them. CDR1 is SGHDN, CDR2 FVKESK, per germline. The CDR3 region is CASSLTEMSEQYF. Written as DNA, the CDR3 is TGTGCCAGCAGCCTCACAGAGATGAGCGAGCAGTACTTC.

This clonotype was recorded at least ten times. J is TRBJ1-4 and V is TRBV30; 7 nucleotides line up with TRBD1. The junction had 0 bases not matched to a gene; V was cut back by 1 base and J by 1 base. The length of the CDR3 is 14 residues. CDR1 and CDR2 (germline): GTSNPN, SVGIG (reference sequence). The CDR3 DNA is TGTGCCTGGAGTGACAGGGGAACTAATGAAAAACTGTTTTTT. Protein product: CAWSDRGTNEKLFF.

This rearrangement joins TRBV2 to TRBJ2-7, with D possibly being TRBD2 (5 bases). The germline V gene encodes CDR1 SNHLY and CDR2 FYNNEI. Trimming cost V 1 base and J 3 bases, with 7 bases left between them. This CDR3 spans 13 amino acids. In nucleotides, the CDR3 is TGTGCCAGCAGTGAAGACGGGAACTACGAGCAGTACTTC. This translates into CASSEDGNYEQYF. Full variable domain (remainder filled in from reference TRBV2 and TRBJ2-7): EPEVTQTPSHQVTQMGQEVILRCVPISNHLYFYWYRQILGQKVEFLVSFYNNEISEKSEIFDDQFSVERPDGSNFTLKIRSTKLEDSAMYFCASSEDGNYEQYFGPGTRLTVT.

J is TRBJ1-6 and V is TRBV5-1; D ambiguous. Germline assignment: CDR1 SGHRS and CDR2 YFSETQ. V was cut by 1 base and J by 7 bases, with 3 bases left in between. The CDR3 spans 12 residues. The CDR3 coding sequence is TGCGCCAGCAGCTTGATGAATTCACCCCTCCACTTT. Encoded protein: CASSLMNSPLHF.

This clonotype is labeled as medium-sized. The rearrangement links TRBV20-1 to TRBJ2-7, with D possibly matching TRBD2 (6 bases). The CDR3 is made up of 15 amino acids. In germline, CDR1 is DFQATT, CDR2 SNEGSKA (reference sequence). V lost 5 bases, J lost 0 bases, and 17 bases lay in between. The CDR3, as DNA: TGCAGTGCTTGGGGTGGGGGGAGCGTCTCCTACGAGCAGTACTTC. It encodes CSAWGGGSVSYEQYF.

V usage is TRBV20-1 and J usage is TRBJ2-5; no firm D call. The CDR3 covers 14 residues. Germline V gives CDR1 DFQATT, CDR2 SNEGSKA (reference sequence). Trimming took 4 bases from V and 0 from J, leaving 12 bases between them. DNA of the CDR3: TGCAGTGCTACCCAGATAGCCAACCAAGAGACCCAGTACTTC. Encoded protein: CSATQIANQETQYF.

In its sample, this clonotype ranks as medium-sized. This sequence joins TRBV15 and TRBJ2-7; possibly TRBD1 for D (6 bases). CDR3 length: 15 amino acids. V lost 1 base and J lost 4, with 14 bases in between. Looked up from germline, CDR1 is LNHNV and CDR2 is YYDKDF (reference sequence). CDR3 residues: CATSRGGGSGYEQYF. The DNA of the CDR3 is TGTGCCACCAGCAGAGGTGGGGGCTCGGGATACGAGCAGTACTTC.

This clonotype has ten or more counts. This chain joins TRBV6-5 and TRBJ2-3, with 7 positions matching TRBD2. This CDR3 spans 15 amino acids. Germline-derived CDR1 and CDR2 are MNHEY and SVGAGI. Trimming took 5 bases from V and 4 from J; bases not matched to a gene: 9. The DNA for the CDR3 is TGTGCCAGCAGTCACGGGGCGGGAGCGGCAGATACGCAGTATTTT. Translating gives CASSHGAGAADTQYF.

Ten or more counts support this clonotype. With a much larger clone just one base away, this may be a read error. This rearrangement joins TRBV5-6 to TRBJ2-6; D possibly corresponds to TRBD2 (5 bases). V lost 4 bases and J 3 bases, leaving 17 bases between the germline ends. In germline, CDR1 is SGHDT, CDR2 YYEEEE. The CDR3 spans 17 residues. CDR3 nucleotides: TGTGCCAGCAGCCCGGACTGGGCGTCAGATGGGGCCAACGTCCTGACTTTC. It specifies CASSPDWASDGANVLTF.